The sequence of this T cell receptor beta chain was determined in a study of blood T cells in healthy people across ages. Broader study findings: CMV status of donors was not determined, possibly confounding expanded clonotype changes. Naive T cell percentage by flow cytometry tracked strongly with beta diversity.

Of note for this clonotype: Its target is unknown.

This CDR3 has 15 residues. V lost 7 bases, J lost 7 bases, and 17 bases lay in between. CDR1 ENHRY and CDR2 SYGVKD come from the germline V gene. A J-beta primer mix and a sample-barcoded 5' primer were used in a second PCR of about 7 to 12 cycles. A template-switch adaptor with 12 random nucleotides tagged each cDNA molecule. MiXCR was run by TCRdb on the 5' RACE reads, yielding one entry per CDR3 protein. The data hold 1,800,000 or so distinct CDR3 sequences, with about two fifths observed a single time. Material for sequencing was blood. The chain couples TRBV10-3 to TRBJ1-6; tentatively, D is TRBD1 (5 bases). This receptor was identified in a human donor in good health. The CDR3, as DNA: TGTGCCATCACCCAGGGCCTGGTCAACAATTCACCCCTCCACTTT. Protein product: CAITQGLVNNSPLHF.